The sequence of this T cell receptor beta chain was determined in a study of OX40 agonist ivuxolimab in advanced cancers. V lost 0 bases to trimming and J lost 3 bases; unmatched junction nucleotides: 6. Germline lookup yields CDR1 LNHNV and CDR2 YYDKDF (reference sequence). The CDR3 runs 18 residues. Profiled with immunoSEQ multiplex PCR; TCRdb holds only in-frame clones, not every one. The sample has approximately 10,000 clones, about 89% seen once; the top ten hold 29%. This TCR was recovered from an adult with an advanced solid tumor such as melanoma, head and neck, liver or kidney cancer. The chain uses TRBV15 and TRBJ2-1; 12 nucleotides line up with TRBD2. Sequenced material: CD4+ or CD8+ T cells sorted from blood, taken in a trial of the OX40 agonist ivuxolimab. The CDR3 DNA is TGTGCCACCAGCAGAGATCCTGGGACTAGCGGGCACTACAATGAGCAGTTCTTC. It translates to CATSRDPGTSGHYNEQFF.